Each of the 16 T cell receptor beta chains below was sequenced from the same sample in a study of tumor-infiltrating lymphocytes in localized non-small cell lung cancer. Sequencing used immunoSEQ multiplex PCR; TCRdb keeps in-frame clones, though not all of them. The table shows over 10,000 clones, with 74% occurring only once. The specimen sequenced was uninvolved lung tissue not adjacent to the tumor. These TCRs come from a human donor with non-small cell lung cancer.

CDR3 region: CSVGTGRGYGYTF. CDR3 nucleotide sequence: TGCAGCGTTGGGACAGGTCGGGGCTATGGCTACACCTTC. This sequence joins TRBV29-1 and TRBJ1-2; 7 bases map to TRBD1. The germline CDR1 and CDR2 sequences are SQVTM and ANQGSEA. The CDR3 covers 13 residues. Trimming removed 4 bases from V and 4 bases from J; junction bases left unmatched: 6.

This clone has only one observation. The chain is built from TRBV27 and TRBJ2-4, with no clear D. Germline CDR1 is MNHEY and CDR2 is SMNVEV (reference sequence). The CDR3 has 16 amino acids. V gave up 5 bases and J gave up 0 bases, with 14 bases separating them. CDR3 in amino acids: CASSPHDPSAKNIQYF. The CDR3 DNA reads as TGTGCCAGCAGTCCCCACGACCCGTCAGCCAAAAACATTCAGTACTTC.

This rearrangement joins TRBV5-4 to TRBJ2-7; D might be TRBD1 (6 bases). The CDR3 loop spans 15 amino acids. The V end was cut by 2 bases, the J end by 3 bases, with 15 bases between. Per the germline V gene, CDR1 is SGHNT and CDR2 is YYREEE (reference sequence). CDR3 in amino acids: CASSLQGTLNYEQYF. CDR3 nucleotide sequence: TGTGCCAGCAGCTTACAGGGTACGTTGAACTACGAGCAGTACTTC.

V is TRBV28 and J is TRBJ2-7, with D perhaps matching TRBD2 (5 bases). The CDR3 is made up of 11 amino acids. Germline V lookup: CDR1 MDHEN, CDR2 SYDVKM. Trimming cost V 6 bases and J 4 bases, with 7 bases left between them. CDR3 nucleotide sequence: TGTGCCAGCAGACTAGATTACGAGCAGTACTTC. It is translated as CASRLDYEQYF.

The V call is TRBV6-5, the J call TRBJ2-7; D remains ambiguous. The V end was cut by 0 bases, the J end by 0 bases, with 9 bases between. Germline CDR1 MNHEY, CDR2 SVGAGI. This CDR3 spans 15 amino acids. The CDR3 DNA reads TGTGCCAGCAGTTACTCGTCTAGAGGCTCCTACGAGCAGTACTTC. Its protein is CASSYSSRGSYEQYF.

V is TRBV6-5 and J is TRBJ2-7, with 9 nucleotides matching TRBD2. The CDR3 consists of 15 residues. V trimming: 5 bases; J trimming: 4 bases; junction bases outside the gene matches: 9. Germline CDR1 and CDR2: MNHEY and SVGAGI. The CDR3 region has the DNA TGTGCCAGCAGTCCCCCTGCGGGAGGGTATTACGAGCAGTACTTC. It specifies CASSPPAGGYYEQYF.

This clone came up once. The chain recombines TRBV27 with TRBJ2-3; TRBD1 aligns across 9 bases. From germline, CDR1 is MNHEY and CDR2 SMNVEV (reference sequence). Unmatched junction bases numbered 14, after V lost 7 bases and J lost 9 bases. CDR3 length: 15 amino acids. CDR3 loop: CASTPVGQGITTQYF. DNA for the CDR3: TGTGCCAGCACTCCCGTGGGACAGGGTATAACAACGCAGTATTTT.

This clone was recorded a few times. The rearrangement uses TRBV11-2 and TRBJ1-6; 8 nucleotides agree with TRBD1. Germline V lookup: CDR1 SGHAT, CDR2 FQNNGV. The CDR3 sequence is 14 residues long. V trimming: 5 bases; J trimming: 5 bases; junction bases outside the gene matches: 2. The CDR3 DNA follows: TGTGCCAGCAGCGGACAGGGTAATAATTCACCCCTCCACTTT. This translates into CASSGQGNNSPLHF.

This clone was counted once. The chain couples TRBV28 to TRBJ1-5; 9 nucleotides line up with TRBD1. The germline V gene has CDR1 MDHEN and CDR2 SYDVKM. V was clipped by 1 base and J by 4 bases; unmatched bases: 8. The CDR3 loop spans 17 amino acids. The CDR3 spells CASSLLAAGTGNQPQHF. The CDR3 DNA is TGTGCCAGCAGTTTATTAGCCGCCGGGACAGGGAATCAGCCCCAGCATTTT. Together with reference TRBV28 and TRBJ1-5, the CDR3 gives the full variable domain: DVKVTQSSRYLVKRTGEKVFLECVQDMDHENMFWYRQDPGLGLRLIYFSYDVKMKEKGDIPEGYSVSREKKERFSLILESASTNQTSMYLCASSLLAAGTGNQPQHFGDGTRLSIL.

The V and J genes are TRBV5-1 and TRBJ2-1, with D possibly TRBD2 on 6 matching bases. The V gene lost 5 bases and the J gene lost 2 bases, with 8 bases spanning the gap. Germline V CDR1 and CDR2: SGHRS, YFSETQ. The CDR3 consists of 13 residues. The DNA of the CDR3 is TGCGCCAGCAGTGGCGGGACCTACAATGAGCAGTTCTTC. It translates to CASSGGTYNEQFF. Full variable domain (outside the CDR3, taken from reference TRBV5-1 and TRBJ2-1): KAGVTQTPRYLIKTRGQQVTLSCSPISGHRSVSWYQQTPGQGLQFLFEYFSETQRNKGNFPGRFSGRQFSNSRSEMNVSTLELGDSALYLCASSGGTYNEQFFGPGTRLTVL.

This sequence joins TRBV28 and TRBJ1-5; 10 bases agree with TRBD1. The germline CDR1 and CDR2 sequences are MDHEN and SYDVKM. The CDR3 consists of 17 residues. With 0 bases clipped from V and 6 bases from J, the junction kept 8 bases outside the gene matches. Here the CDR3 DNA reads TGTGCCAGCAGTTTATGGGGAGGGACAGGGGTTTCTCAGCCCCAGCATTTT. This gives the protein CASSLWGGTGVSQPQHF.

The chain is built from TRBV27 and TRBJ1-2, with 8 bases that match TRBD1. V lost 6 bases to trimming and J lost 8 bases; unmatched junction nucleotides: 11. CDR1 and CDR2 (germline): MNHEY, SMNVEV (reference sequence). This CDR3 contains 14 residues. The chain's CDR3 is CASSAAGGAGGYTF. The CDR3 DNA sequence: TGTGCCAGCAGCGCGGCAGGGGGCGCGGGGGGCTACACCTTC.

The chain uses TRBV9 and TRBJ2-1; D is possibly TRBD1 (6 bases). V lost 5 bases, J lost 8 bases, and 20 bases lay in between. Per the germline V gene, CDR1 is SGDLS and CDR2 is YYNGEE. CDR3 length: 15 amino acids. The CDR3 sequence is CASSTVGGMVDEQFF. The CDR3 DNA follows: TGTGCCAGCAGTACAGTTGGGGGCATGGTCGATGAGCAGTTCTTC.

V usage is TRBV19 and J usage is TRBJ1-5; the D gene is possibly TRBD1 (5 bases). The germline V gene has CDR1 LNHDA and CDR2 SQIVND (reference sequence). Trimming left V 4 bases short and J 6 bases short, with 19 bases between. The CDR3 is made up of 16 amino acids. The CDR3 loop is CASSRIGQGAGQPQHF. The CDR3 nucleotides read TGTGCCAGTAGTAGGATAGGGCAGGGAGCGGGTCAGCCCCAGCATTTT.

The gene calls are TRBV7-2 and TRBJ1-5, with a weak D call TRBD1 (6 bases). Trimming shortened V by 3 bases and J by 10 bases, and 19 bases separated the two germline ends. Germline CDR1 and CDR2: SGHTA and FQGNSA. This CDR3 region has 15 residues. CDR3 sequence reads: CASSFVSTGAGPQHF. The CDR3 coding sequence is TGTGCCAGCAGCTTTGTCTCTACGGGGGCCGGTCCCCAGCATTTT.

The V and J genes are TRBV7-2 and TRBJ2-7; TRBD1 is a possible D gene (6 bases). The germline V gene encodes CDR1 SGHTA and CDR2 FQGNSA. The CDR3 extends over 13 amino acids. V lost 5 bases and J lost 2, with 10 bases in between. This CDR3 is CASSPTGPYEQYF. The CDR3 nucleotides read TGTGCCAGCAGCCCGACAGGTCCCTACGAGCAGTACTTC.